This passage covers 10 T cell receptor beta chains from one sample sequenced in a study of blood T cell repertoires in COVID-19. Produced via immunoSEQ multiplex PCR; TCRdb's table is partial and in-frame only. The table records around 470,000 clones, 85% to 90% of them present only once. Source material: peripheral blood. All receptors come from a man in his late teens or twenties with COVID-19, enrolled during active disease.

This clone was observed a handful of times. CDR3: CASSAPNVQGSQPQHF. The CDR3 DNA sequence: TGTGCCAGCAGTGCCCCGAATGTCCAGGGGTCCCAGCCCCAGCATTTT. This chain joins TRBV6-1 and TRBJ1-5, with D perhaps matching TRBD1 (6 bases). The CDR3 runs to 16 residues. Germline values: CDR1 MNHNS, CDR2 SASEGT. Trimming removed 4 bases from V and 7 bases from J, with 20 bases in between.

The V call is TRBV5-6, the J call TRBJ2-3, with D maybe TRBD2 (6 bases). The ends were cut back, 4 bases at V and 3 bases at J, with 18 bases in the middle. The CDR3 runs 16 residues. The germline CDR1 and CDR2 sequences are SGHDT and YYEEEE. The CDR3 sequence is CASSIPGLGSTDTQYF. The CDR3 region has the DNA TGTGCCAGCAGCATTCCGGGACTTGGCTCAACAGATACGCAGTATTTT.

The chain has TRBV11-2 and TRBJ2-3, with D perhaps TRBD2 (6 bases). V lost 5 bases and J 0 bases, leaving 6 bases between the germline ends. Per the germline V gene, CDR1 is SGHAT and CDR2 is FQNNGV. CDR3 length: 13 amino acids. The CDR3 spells CASSGGSTDTQYF. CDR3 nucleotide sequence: TGTGCCAGCAGCGGGGGGAGCACAGATACGCAGTATTTT.

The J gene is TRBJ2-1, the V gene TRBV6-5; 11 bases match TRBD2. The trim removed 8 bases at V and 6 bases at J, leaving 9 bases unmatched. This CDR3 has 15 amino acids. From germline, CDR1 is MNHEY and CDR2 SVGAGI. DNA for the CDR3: TGTGCCAGCCTCCAACTAGCGGGAGCGCCCAATGAGCAGTTCTTC. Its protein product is CASLQLAGAPNEQFF.

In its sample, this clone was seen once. Here the CDR3 reads CASSDLMGANPEAFF. The CDR3 coding sequence is TGTGCCAGCAGTGATCTTATGGGAGCCAACCCTGAAGCTTTCTTT. The chain couples TRBV25-1 to TRBJ1-1; no clear D. Germline V gives CDR1 MGHDK, CDR2 SYGVNS. V was shortened by 3 bases and J by 6 bases, with 17 bases between the two germline ends. The CDR3 extends over 15 amino acids.

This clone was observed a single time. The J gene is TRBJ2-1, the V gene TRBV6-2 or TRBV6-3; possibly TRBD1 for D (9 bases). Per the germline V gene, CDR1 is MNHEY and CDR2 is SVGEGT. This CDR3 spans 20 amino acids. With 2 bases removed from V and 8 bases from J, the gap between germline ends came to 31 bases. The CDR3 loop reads CASSYRRDRATSGSRYEQFF. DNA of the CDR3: TGTGCCAGCAGTTACCGCCGGGACAGGGCTACGAGCGGGAGTCGATATGAGCAGTTCTTC.

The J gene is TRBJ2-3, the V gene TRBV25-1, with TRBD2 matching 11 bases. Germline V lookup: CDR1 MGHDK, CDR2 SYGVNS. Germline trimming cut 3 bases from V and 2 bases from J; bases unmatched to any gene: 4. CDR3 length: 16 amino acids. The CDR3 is CASSDTLAGDTDTQYF. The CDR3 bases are TGTGCCAGCAGTGACACACTAGCGGGAGACACAGATACGCAGTATTTT.

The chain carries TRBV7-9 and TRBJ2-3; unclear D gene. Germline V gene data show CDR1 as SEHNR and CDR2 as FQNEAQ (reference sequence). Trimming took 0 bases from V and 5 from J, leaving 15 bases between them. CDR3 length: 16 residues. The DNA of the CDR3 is TGTGCCAGCAGCTTAGCGAGTAGTGCTGTGCAAGATACGCAGTATTTT. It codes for CASSLASSAVQDTQYF.

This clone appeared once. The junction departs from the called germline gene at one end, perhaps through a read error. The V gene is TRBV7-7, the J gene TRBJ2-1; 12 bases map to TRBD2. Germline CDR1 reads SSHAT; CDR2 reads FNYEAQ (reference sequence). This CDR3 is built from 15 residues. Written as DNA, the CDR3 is TGTGCTAGCAGCTTAGGGCTAGCGGGAGGGTCTGAGCAGTTCTTC. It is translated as CASSLGLAGGSEQFF.

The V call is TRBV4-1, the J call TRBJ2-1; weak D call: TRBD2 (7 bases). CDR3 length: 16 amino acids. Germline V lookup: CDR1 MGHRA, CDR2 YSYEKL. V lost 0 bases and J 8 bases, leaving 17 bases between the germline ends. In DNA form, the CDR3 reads TGCGCCAGCAGCCAAGAAAGGGGTGGCGGGGGCCATGAGCAGTTCTTC. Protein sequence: CASSQERGGGGHEQFF.